These T cell receptor beta chains were read from a single sample in a study of CD8 T cells in ankylosing spondylitis. TCRdb re-analysed the 5' RACE reads in MiXCR, keeping a single row per CDR3 protein. Here the sample spans 220,000 or so distinct CDR3 sequences, 8% to 11% being singletons. Sequenced input: blood, either unsorted or a sorted T cell fraction (not recorded which). The receptors originated from a male donor with ankylosing spondylitis or in good health (not recorded which). Each CDR3 is given with its conserved first and last residue. A D gene is named only where the DNA matches it firmly. Clone size appears in some rows only: once, few, many, or a class for an expanded clone.

clone size: many; V gene: TRBV5-1; J gene: TRBJ1-5; D gene: NA; CDR3 protein: CASSLDRSGAGQPQHF; CDR3 DNA: TGCGCCAGCAGCTTGGATCGTTCGGGGGCCGGTCAGCCCCAGCATTTT
clone size: many; V gene: TRBV5-1; J gene: TRBJ1-5; D gene: NA; CDR3 protein: CASSSPSSNNRPQHF; CDR3 DNA: TGCGCCAGCAGCTCCCCGTCGTCTAACAATCGGCCCCAGCATTTT
clone size: many; V gene: TRBV5-1; J gene: TRBJ1-4; D gene: TRBD1; CDR3 protein: CASSIQGSTNEKLFF; CDR3 DNA: TGCGCCAGCAGCATACAGGGGTCGACTAATGAAAAACTGTTTTTT
clone size: many; V gene: TRBV7-2; J gene: TRBJ1-4; D gene: NA; CDR3 protein: CASSLERSNEKLFF; CDR3 DNA: TGTGCCAGCAGTCTTGAACGGTCTAATGAAAAACTGTTTTTT
clone size: many; V gene: TRBV7-9; J gene: TRBJ2-3; D gene: TRBD2; CDR3 protein: CASSPSFPAGDLDTQYF; CDR3 DNA: TGTGCCAGCAGCCCCAGCTTTCCAGCGGGGGATTTGGATACGCAGTATTTT
clone size: many; V gene: TRBV3-1; J gene: TRBJ2-1; D gene: TRBD2; CDR3 protein: CASSFAGGYNEQFF; CDR3 DNA: TGTGCCAGCAGCTTCGCGGGGGGTTACAATGAGCAGTTCTTC
clone size: NA; V gene: TRBV20-1; J gene: TRBJ2-2; D gene: TRBD2; CDR3 protein: CCARDRLAGGNTGELFF; CDR3 DNA: TGCTGTGCTAGAGACCGACTAGCGGGGGGGAACACCGGGGAGCTGTTTTTT
clone size: many; V gene: TRBV18; J gene: TRBJ2-1; D gene: NA; CDR3 protein: CASSPGGLETYNEQFF; CDR3 DNA: TGTGCCAGCTCACCGGGGGGACTGGAGACCTACAATGAGCAGTTCTTC
clone size: many; V gene: TRBV28; J gene: TRBJ1-6; D gene: NA; CDR3 protein: CASSRDPNYNSPLHF; CDR3 DNA: TGTGCCAGCAGTCGGGATCCAAACTATAATTCACCCCTCCACTTT
clone size: NA; V gene: TRBV7-9; J gene: TRBJ2-5; D gene: NA; CDR3 protein: CASRPRFGLETQYF; CDR3 DNA: TGTGCCAGCAGACCCCGGTTTGGTTTGGAGACCCAGTACTTC
clone size: NA; V gene: TRBV5-1; J gene: TRBJ2-5; D gene: TRBD2; CDR3 protein: CASILGRTSGEIQETQYF; CDR3 DNA: TGCGCCAGCATACTCGGGCGGACTAGCGGGGAAATACAAGAGACCCAGTACTTC
clone size: many; V gene: TRBV5-1; J gene: TRBJ2-7; D gene: TRBD2; CDR3 protein: CASSPGRAGDHYEQYF; CDR3 DNA: TGCGCCAGCAGCCCGGGCCGCGCGGGGGACCACTACGAGCAGTACTTC
clone size: many; V gene: TRBV20-1; J gene: TRBJ2-7; D gene: NA; CDR3 protein: CSARALTGSYEQYF; CDR3 DNA: TGCAGTGCTAGAGCCCTGACGGGCTCCTACGAGCAGTACTTC
clone size: NA; V gene: TRBV7-3; J gene: TRBJ1-1; D gene: NA; CDR3 protein: CASSLLGVNTEAFF; CDR3 DNA: TGTGCCAGCAGCTTATTAGGAGTGAACACTGAAGCTTTCTTT
clone size: many; V gene: TRBV7-9; J gene: TRBJ2-3; D gene: NA; CDR3 protein: CASIDGRTDTQYF; CDR3 DNA: TGTGCCAGCATCGACGGCCGCACAGATACGCAGTATTTT
clone size: NA; V gene: TRBV5-1; J gene: TRBJ1-6; D gene: TRBD1; CDR3 protein: CASSSTGGGSPLHF; CDR3 DNA: TGCGCCAGCAGCTCGACAGGGGGTGGTTCACCCCTCCACTTT
clone size: NA; V gene: TRBV5-1; J gene: TRBJ2-1; D gene: TRBD2; CDR3 protein: CASSATSGSSYNEQFF; CDR3 DNA: TGCGCCAGCAGCGCTACTAGCGGCAGCTCCTACAATGAGCAGTTCTTC
clone size: many; V gene: TRBV7-8; J gene: TRBJ1-4; D gene: NA; CDR3 protein: CASSLRGRDEKLFF; CDR3 DNA: TGTGCCAGCAGCTTACGGGGCCGTGATGAAAAACTGTTTTTT
clone size: many; V gene: TRBV20-1; J gene: TRBJ2-5; D gene: NA; CDR3 protein: CSAPQGGQETQYF; CDR3 DNA: TGCAGTGCCCCTCAGGGTGGGCAGGAGACCCAGTACTTC
clone size: few; V gene: TRBV20-1; J gene: TRBJ1-3; D gene: NA; CDR3 protein: CSATGLDSGNTIYF; CDR3 DNA: TGCAGTGCTACAGGACTCGACTCTGGAAACACCATATATTTT
clone size: few; V gene: TRBV11-1; J gene: TRBJ2-2; D gene: NA; CDR3 protein: CASSLYLSTRPRANTGELFF; CDR3 DNA: TGTGCCAGCAGCTTATACTTATCGACCCGACCAAGAGCGAACACCGGGGAGCTGTTTTTT
clone size: many; V gene: TRBV27; J gene: TRBJ2-1; D gene: NA; CDR3 protein: CASSYYLGGLGDGSYNEQFF; CDR3 DNA: TGTGCCAGCAGCTATTATCTGGGGGGTCTGGGGGATGGATCCTACAATGAGCAGTTCTTC
clone size: many; V gene: TRBV7-8; J gene: TRBJ1-1; D gene: NA; CDR3 protein: CASSLDNLPVADTEAFF; CDR3 DNA: TGTGCCAGCAGCTTAGATAATCTTCCGGTGGCGGACACTGAAGCTTTCTTT
clone size: many; V gene: TRBV15; J gene: TRBJ1-1; D gene: NA; CDR3 protein: CATSRDEFWANTEAFF; CDR3 DNA: TGTGCCACCAGCAGAGATGAATTCTGGGCAAACACTGAAGCTTTCTTT
clone size: NA; V gene: TRBV7-9; J gene: TRBJ2-2; D gene: TRBD2; CDR3 protein: CASSRTGTSITGELFF; CDR3 DNA: TGTGCCAGCAGCCGTACCGGGACTAGCATAACCGGGGAGCTGTTTTTT
clone size: NA; V gene: TRBV18; J gene: TRBJ2-2; D gene: NA; CDR3 protein: CASSPSQLGKNTGELFF; CDR3 DNA: TGTGCCAGCTCACCATCGCAGTTGGGGAAGAACACCGGGGAGCTGTTTTTT
clone size: many; V gene: TRBV7-2; J gene: TRBJ2-2; D gene: NA; CDR3 protein: CASSSNTGELFF; CDR3 DNA: TGTGCCAGCAGCTCGAACACCGGGGAGCTGTTTTTT
clone size: NA; V gene: TRBV20-1; J gene: TRBJ1-2; D gene: NA; CDR3 protein: CSARVQGNYGYTF; CDR3 DNA: TGCAGTGCTAGAGTTCAGGGGAACTATGGCTACACCTTC
clone size: many; V gene: TRBV20-1; J gene: TRBJ2-3; D gene: NA; CDR3 protein: CSASPGGGTAKYF; CDR3 DNA: TGCAGTGCTAGCCCGGGTGGAGGGACCGCCAAGTATTTT
clone size: many; V gene: TRBV20-1; J gene: TRBJ2-7; D gene: TRBD2; CDR3 protein: CSARDLRGGVNYEQYF; CDR3 DNA: TGCAGTGCTAGAGATTTACGGGGGGGCGTCAACTACGAGCAGTACTTC
clone size: few; V gene: TRBV25-1; J gene: TRBJ1-5; D gene: TRBD1; CDR3 protein: CASSDTGENQPQHF; CDR3 DNA: TGTGCCAGCAGCGATACAGGGGAGAATCAGCCCCAGCATTTT
clone size: NA; V gene: TRBV30; J gene: TRBJ1-5; D gene: TRBD1; CDR3 protein: CAWGGTGVGQPQHF; CDR3 DNA: TGTGCCTGGGGCGGGACAGGGGTTGGTCAGCCCCAGCATTTT
clone size: many; V gene: TRBV24-1; J gene: TRBJ1-1; D gene: TRBD1; CDR3 protein: CATSESRGHTEAFF; CDR3 DNA: TGTGCCACCAGTGAGTCCAGGGGGCACACTGAAGCTTTCTTT
clone size: many; V gene: TRBV12-3/TRBV12-4; J gene: TRBJ1-5; D gene: NA; CDR3 protein: CASSFGDDLPQHF; CDR3 DNA: TGTGCCAGCAGTTTCGGAGACGACCTACCCCAGCATTTT
clone size: many; V gene: TRBV12-3/TRBV12-4; J gene: TRBJ2-5; D gene: NA; CDR3 protein: CASSIATYQETQYF; CDR3 DNA: TGTGCCAGCAGTATAGCGACGTACCAAGAGACCCAGTACTTC